This T cell receptor beta chain was captured in a study of PD-L1 blockade in urothelial cancer (dated by TCRdb to 2016 to 2017). Concerning the study at large: All patients started therapy in about 2014 and received atezolizumab 1,200 mg intravenously every 3 weeks. Durable clinical benefit was achieved by nine patients and was not achieved by 20 patients. Twenty-nine patients had pretreatment blood TCR-seq, 24 had at least one posttreatment blood collection, and 24 had tumor TCR-seq. An ECOG performance status of 0 or 1 was recorded for the patients, and 0 to 3 prior chemotherapy regimens had been received by the patients. A median of roughly 140,000 T cells and some 82,000 unique TCRs was obtained from blood samples, and a median clonality of approximately 0.08 was observed. Pretreatment tumor samples, along with matched peripheral blood collected serially before and after atezolizumab treatment, underwent TCR sequencing. About 90% of the 29 patients were identified as males with urothelial cancer of bladder origin, and a prior smoking history was reported by 18 of 29 patients. The study was an exploratory multi-omic analysis of somatic, immune and clinical correlates of response to PD-L1 blockade with atezolizumab in urothelial cancer. Blood samples were analyzed at 3 weeks after treatment start (second dose) and at 6 weeks after treatment start. Whole exome sequencing and RNA sequencing of pretreatment tumors were performed alongside TCR sequencing in the same patients. Durable clinical benefit was defined as progression-free survival longer than 6 months, and TCR features were also tested against progression-free and overall survival. What the work shows at the level of the full study, not this receptor alone: Because the sample size was small (n ≈ 30) and many exploratory analyses were performed, the results are intended to be hypothesis-generating. A pretreatment peripheral blood TCR clonality below the median was linked to improved progression-free and overall survival. At 3 weeks after the start of treatment, tumor-associated TCR clones in peripheral blood had expanded more in patients with durable benefit (n ≈ 20, p = 0.022).

In regard to this clone: The clone's antigen remains unknown. One base away there is no much larger clone; base qualities are not given.

A total of 25 to 35 patients with locally advanced or metastatic urothelial carcinoma, treated at Memorial Sloan Kettering on a trial protocol, made up the cohort. Peripheral blood mononuclear cells were collected pretreatment and during treatment, at between 1 and 8 total time points per patient. The Qiagen DNeasy Blood extraction kit was used to purify genomic DNA from total PBMCs and tumor samples. Collected pretreatment and during treatment, PBMCs were isolated and stored as previously described. To estimate absolute template abundance from read counts, synthetic TCR analog templates were spiked into each PCR. Using the immunoSEQ assay, TCRbeta CDR3 regions were amplified from genomic DNA with bias-controlled V and J gene primers. Sequencing of rearranged TCRbeta segments was done at approximately 20X coverage. The original pipeline was this. Sequencing errors were corrected by clustering and CDR3s were annotated against IMGT to assign V, D and J genes. Downstream analyses used only productive TCRbeta rearrangements, leaving out any out-of-frame or stop-codon sequences. To compute clonality, Shannon entropy was normalized by the log of the number of unique productive sequences and then subtracted from one. Clones differing between time points or between blood and tumor were identified by Fisher's exact test with Benjamini-Hochberg correction at adjusted p below 0.01. Sourced from immuneACCESS, this table was stored by TCRdb with only in-frame sequences that have V and J called. A share of the clones is absent; for the studies checked, an unresolved V gene accounts for under half, and the remainder has no known explanation. That table supplies the V and J calls and clone size; D and trimming were determined from the DNA. Counted in this sample were some 52,000 clones; over 75% of them appeared once. 5.5% to 7.5% of the sample belongs to the ten largest clones.

V gives up 2 bases and J gives up 2 bases, and the segment between their germline ends measures 9 bases. Including cysteine and phenylalanine, the CDR3 has 14 amino acids. Solely the CDR3 DNA is kept, with 42 bases framed from the first base. CDR1 and CDR2 were assigned from the germline V gene as SGHVS and FQNEAQ. The sequence was collected from a man in his forties or fifties with urothelial cancer. Material: PBMCs, obtained around atezolizumab (anti-PD-L1) treatment. This chain is built from TRBV7-8 and TRBJ1-2, with no D gene named confidently. Here the CDR3 is given as CASSLFSANYGYTF. The nucleotide sequence is TGTGCCAGCAGCTTATTTAGCGCGAACTATGGCTACACCTTC. The full variable domain, with segments outside the CDR3 supplied by the reference TRBV7-8 and TRBJ1-2 proteins, appears as GAGVSQSPRYKVAKRGQDVALRCDPISGHVSLFWYQQALGQGPEFLTYFQNEAQLDKSGLPSDRFFAERPEGSVSTLKIQRTQQEDSAVYLCASSLFSANYGYTFGSGTRLTVV.